Sequencing of this T cell receptor beta chain was carried out in a study of blood T cell repertoires in COVID-19. Overall study context: Acute and convalescent COVID-19 samples came from the United States, Italy and Spain. Sources were T cells, B-cell-depleted T cells, or PBMCs; the material itself was cDNA or gDNA.

Original analysis: Reference gene primer amplification gave estimated nucleated cell counts. The data were produced by immunoSEQ multiplex PCR, yet TCRdb's version contains in-frame clones alone and is incomplete. The DNA gave D and trimming, while V, J and clone size come from that table. Among roughly 68,000 clones listed, around 86% were seen once. V gave up 2 bases and J gave up 8 bases; unmatched junction bases: 11. The CDR3 length is 18 residues. Germline V gives CDR1 MNHEY, CDR2 SMNVEV (reference sequence). The receptor was isolated from a man aged 50-59 years with active COVID-19. The sequencing sample was made of peripheral blood. The genes are TRBV27 and TRBJ2-1; 14 nucleotides line up with TRBD2. CDR3 region: CASSLGTSGSGVYDEQFF. The CDR3 DNA follows: TGTGCCAGCAGTTTAGGGACTAGCGGGAGCGGGGTCTATGATGAGCAGTTCTTC.